This TCR beta chain was identified in a study of T cells in localized non-small cell lung cancer. The CDR3 runs to 16 residues. Only in-frame clones appear in the TCRdb table, and some are missing; sequencing was by immunoSEQ multiplex PCR. The sample includes roughly 20,000 clones, roughly 84% of them seen just once. Regarding the study as a whole: Of the tissues analyzed, uninvolved adjacent lung showed maximal T cell clonality, greater than tumor. Turning up in adjacent lung were a median around 58 of the top 100 tumor clones.

On this clone itself: What it binds is not known.

This specimen was peripheral blood, taken before any cancer treatment. This chain links TRBV21-1 with TRBJ1-1. TRBV21-1 is shown as a pseudogene. This receptor was obtained from a man aged 35 to 70 with stage I lung adenocarcinoma. The CDR3 loop is CASSKARRAGDTEAFF. CDR3 DNA sequence: TGTGCCAGCAGCAAAGCGCGTAGGGCTGGCGACACTGAAGCTTTCTTT.